This TCR beta chain was recorded in a study of cytomegalovirus exposure and HLA in healthy donors. General study findings and limits: The authors later found HLA-associated TCR beta chains more clonally expanded than equally common others. The authors listed over 150 TCR beta chains as cytomegalovirus-associated. Published work reported that the classifier diagnosed cytomegalovirus status with high specificity and sensitivity.

Use of 60 Vbeta and 13 Jbeta primers characterized the PCR. Authors' methods: There were about 80 million unique TCR beta chains by a later count, and approximately 12 million of them were shared. Libraries were prepared by immunoSEQ multiplex PCR; TCRdb keeps only in-frame clonotypes and omits some of them. The V and J calls and clone size come from that table; D and trimming were worked out from the DNA. The data hold under 250,000 clones, with 70% to 90% observed a single time. This clone showed up just once. Its antigen is as yet unknown. The source is a woman in her forties or fifties in good health and CMV-seronegative. The source material was PBMCs.

DNA for the CDR3: TGTGCCAGTAGCGGACTGTTAAACACTGAAGCTTTCTTT. It codes for CASSGLLNTEAFF. V is TRBV19 and J is TRBJ1-1, with unresolved D. The CDR3 covers 13 residues. In germline, CDR1 is LNHDA, CDR2 SQIVND (reference sequence). The V end was cut by 6 bases, the J end by 2 bases, with 10 bases between.